What follows describes a single T cell receptor beta chain. Antigen unknown. These data originate in a study of post-analysis software for immune sequencing data. The germline V and J ends were trimmed by 4 bases and 0 bases, with 11 bases remaining between them. Germline CDR1 is SGDLS and CDR2 is YYNGEE. The CDR3 contains 15 residues. General study points: Normalized Chao1 diversity was significantly lower in multiple sclerosis patients than in controls. Batch-mates among the samples co-clustered strongly by F measure. Patients carried roughly five TRBV segments more frequently than controls did, and TRBV5-6, TRBV5-1 and TRBV20-1 were among them.

The authors incorporated unique molecular identifiers into the TCR beta cDNA libraries. With about 0.95 to 10 million T cells as the source, some 510,000 cDNA molecules resulted. A single record per CDR3 protein comes from TCRdb applying MiXCR to the PCR reads. The data show about half a million distinct CDR3 sequences, nearly 45% seen once. Sequenced sample: blood. The chain uses TRBV9 and TRBJ1-3; D is uncertain. This receptor was taken from a girl aged 10-17 years with multiple sclerosis. The CDR3 sequence: CASSPDFTSGNTIYF. In DNA form, the CDR3 reads TGTGCCAGCAGCCCCGACTTTACCTCTGGAAACACCATATATTTT.